The source of this TCR beta chain is a study of cytomegalovirus exposure and HLA in healthy donors. The wider study: In a later analysis, the roughly 130 validation repertoires were reported to have used the same platform as the 600 to 700 first-cohort repertoires. Study results and limitations: The authors listed 164 TCR beta chains as cytomegalovirus-associated. According to a later analysis, TCR clusters from the first cohort tended to co-occur in the 100 to 150 validation repertoires.

Germline V gives CDR1 SGHVS, CDR2 FNYEAQ. Trimming left V 10 bases short and J 4 bases short, with 16 bases between. The CDR3 sequence is 13 residues long. Method: immunoSEQ multiplex PCR; TCRdb's copy keeps in-frame clones and lacks some. The sample consists of over 120,000 clones, roughly 89% of them appearing once. Note on this clone: The antigen is not known.

V is TRBV7-6 and J is TRBJ2-5; D might be TRBD2 (6 bases). The receptor comes from a woman aged 18-29 years in good health and CMV-seropositive. Specimen: PBMCs. CDR3 region: CATTPGGLETQYF. For the CDR3, the DNA is TGTGCCACTACCCCCGGGGGATTAGAGACCCAGTACTTC.